This entry concerns a single TCR beta chain. The antigen is undetermined. These data belong to a study of persistence of HIV-infected CD4 T cells. The libraries were made with immunoSEQ version 4 in survey mode. Profiled with immunoSEQ multiplex PCR; TCRdb holds only in-frame clones, not every one. The table shows some 45,000 clones, with 88% occurring only once. Trimming cost V 4 bases and J 8 bases, with 12 bases left between them. Germline V gene sequence: CDR1 MNHEY, CDR2 SVGAGI. The CDR3 has 14 residues. Cells were stimulated nonspecifically with anti-CD3/anti-CD28 magnetic beads. Sorting selected CD4+ T cells upregulating both CD40 ligand and CD69.

The chain joins TRBV6-5 to TRBJ1-6; a possible D gene is TRBD1 (5 bases). The origin of this receptor is an adult woman with HIV who was CMV-seropositive. The input for sequencing was CD4+ T cells sorted from PBMCs after 18-hour stimulation, taken from a patient who received antiretroviral therapy. CDR3 sequence (DNA): TGTGCCAGCAGTTTTATGATAGGGGATTCACCCCTCCACTTT. Translation: CASSFMIGDSPLHF.